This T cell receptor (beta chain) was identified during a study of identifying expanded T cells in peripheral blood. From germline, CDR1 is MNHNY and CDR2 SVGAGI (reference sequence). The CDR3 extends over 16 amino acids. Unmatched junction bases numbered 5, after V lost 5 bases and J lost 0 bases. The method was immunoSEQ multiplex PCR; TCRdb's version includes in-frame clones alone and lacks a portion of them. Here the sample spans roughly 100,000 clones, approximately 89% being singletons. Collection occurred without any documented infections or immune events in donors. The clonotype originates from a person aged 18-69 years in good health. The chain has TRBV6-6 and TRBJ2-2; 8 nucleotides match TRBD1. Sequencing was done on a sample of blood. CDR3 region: CASSRTTGANTGELFF. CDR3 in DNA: TGTGCCAGCAGTCGAACGACAGGGGCGAACACCGGGGAGCTGTTTTTT.